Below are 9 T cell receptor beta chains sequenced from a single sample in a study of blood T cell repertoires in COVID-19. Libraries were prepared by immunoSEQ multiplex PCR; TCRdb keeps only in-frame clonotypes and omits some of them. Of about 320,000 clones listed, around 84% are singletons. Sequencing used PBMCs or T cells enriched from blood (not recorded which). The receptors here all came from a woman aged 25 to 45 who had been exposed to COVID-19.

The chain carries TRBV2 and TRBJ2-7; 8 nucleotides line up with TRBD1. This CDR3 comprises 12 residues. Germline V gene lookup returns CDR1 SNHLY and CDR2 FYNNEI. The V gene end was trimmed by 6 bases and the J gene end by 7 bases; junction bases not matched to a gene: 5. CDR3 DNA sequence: TGTGCCAGCAGGTCGACAGGGGAGGAGCAGTACTTC. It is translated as CASRSTGEEQYF.

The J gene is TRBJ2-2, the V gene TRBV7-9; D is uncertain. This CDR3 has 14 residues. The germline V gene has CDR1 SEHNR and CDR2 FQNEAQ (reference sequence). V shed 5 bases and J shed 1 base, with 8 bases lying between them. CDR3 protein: CASSLTRNTGELFF. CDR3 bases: TGTGCCAGCAGCCTGACAAGGAACACCGGGGAGCTGTTTTTT.

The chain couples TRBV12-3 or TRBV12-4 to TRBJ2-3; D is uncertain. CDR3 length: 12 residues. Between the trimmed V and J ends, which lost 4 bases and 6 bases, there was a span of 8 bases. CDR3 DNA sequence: TGTGCCAGCAGTTCCGGGTGGGATACGCAGTATTTT. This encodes CASSSGWDTQYF.

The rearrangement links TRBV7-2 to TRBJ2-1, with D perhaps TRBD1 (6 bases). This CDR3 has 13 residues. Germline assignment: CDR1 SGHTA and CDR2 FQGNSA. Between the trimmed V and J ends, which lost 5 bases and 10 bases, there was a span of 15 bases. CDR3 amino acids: CASSQERGTEQFF. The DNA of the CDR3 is TGTGCCAGCAGCCAGGAGAGGGGGACAGAGCAGTTCTTC.

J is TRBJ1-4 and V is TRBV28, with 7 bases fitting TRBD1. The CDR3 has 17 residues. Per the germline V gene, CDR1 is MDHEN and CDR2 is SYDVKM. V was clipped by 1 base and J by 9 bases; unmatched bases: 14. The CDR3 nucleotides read TGTGCCAGCAGTTTATTTAACCCTGGGGCAGGGGGTAAAAAACTGTTTTTT. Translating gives CASSLFNPGAGGKKLFF. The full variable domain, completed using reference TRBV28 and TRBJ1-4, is DVKVTQSSRYLVKRTGEKVFLECVQDMDHENMFWYRQDPGLGLRLIYFSYDVKMKEKGDIPEGYSVSREKKERFSLILESASTNQTSMYLCASSLFNPGAGGKKLFFGSGTQLSVL.

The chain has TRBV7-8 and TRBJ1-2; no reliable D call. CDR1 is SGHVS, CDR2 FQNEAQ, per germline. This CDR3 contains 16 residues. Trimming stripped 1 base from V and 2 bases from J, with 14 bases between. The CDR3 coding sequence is TGTGCCAGCAGCTTAGAACTCGCAACCCCAAACTATGGCTACACCTTC. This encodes CASSLELATPNYGYTF.

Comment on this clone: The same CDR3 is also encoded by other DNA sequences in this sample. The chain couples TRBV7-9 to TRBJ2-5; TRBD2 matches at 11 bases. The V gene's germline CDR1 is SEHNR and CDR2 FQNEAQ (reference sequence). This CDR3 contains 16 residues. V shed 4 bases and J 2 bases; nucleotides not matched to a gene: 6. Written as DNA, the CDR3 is TGTGCCAGCAGCTCTGGACTAGCGGGTATACAAGAGACCCAGTACTTC. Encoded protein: CASSSGLAGIQETQYF.

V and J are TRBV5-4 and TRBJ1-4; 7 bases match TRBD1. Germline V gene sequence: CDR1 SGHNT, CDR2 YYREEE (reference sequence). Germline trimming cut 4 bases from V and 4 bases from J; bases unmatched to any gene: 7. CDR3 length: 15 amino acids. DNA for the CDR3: TGTGCCAGCAGCCTCTCAGGGGGGATTAATGAAAAACTGTTTTTT. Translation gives CASSLSGGINEKLFF.

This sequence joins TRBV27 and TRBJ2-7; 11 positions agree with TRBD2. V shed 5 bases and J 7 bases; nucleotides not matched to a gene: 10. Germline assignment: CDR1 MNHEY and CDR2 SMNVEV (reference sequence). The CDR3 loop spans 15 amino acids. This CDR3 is CASSAPLAGASEQYF. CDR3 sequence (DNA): TGTGCCAGCAGTGCTCCACTAGCGGGAGCGTCAGAGCAGTACTTC.